A selection of T cell receptor beta chains follows, all from one sample in a study of blood T cell repertoires in COVID-19. Only in-frame clones appear in the TCRdb table, and some are missing; sequencing was by immunoSEQ multiplex PCR. In the table there are about 290,000 clones, around four fifths of which are singletons. The specimen was peripheral blood. All receptors derive from a woman aged 45-65 years with active or convalescent COVID-19. Each CDR3 is given with its conserved first and last residue. Each record gives: clone size, V gene, J gene, D gene, CDR3 protein, CDR3 DNA. A D gene is named only where the DNA matches it firmly. Clone size is stated in some rows and not others, as once, few, many or a class when expanded.

.	TRBV7-3	TRBJ2-5	TRBD1	CASSRAGTGFETQYF	TGTGCCAGCAGCCGGGCCGGGACAGGGTTCGAGACCCAGTACTTC
.	TRBV7-2	TRBJ1-2	.	CASSIRTAINYGYTF	TGTGCCAGCAGCATCCGGACAGCGATTAACTATGGCTACACCTTC
.	TRBV5-4	TRBJ1-1	TRBD1	CASSLTGGITEAFF	TGTGCCAGCAGCCTTACAGGGGGAATCACTGAAGCTTTCTTT
.	TRBV7-9	TRBJ1-1	.	CASSLVAGNAEAFF	TGTGCCAGCAGCTTAGTTGCAGGGAACGCTGAAGCTTTCTTT
.	TRBV28	TRBJ1-5	TRBD1	CASSLMQGAPLPGNQPQHF	TGTGCCAGCAGTTTAATGCAGGGGGCCCCGCTGCCTGGCAATCAGCCCCAGCATTTT
.	TRBV10-1	TRBJ2-1	TRBD2	CASSEPGLPPVPEFF	TGCGCCAGCAGTGAACCGGGACTACCCCCCGTCCCGGAGTTCTTC
once	TRBV9	TRBJ1-1	.	CASSVGQGNTEAFF	TGTGCCAGCAGCGTAGGGCAGGGAAACACTGAAGCTTTCTTT
.	TRBV15	TRBJ2-1	TRBD2	CATTAASGVMPYNEQFF	TGTGCCACCACCGCGGCTAGCGGGGTCATGCCCTACAATGAGCAGTTCTTC
.	TRBV7-9	TRBJ1-4	TRBD1	CASSLQGAREKLFF	TGTGCCAGCAGCCTACAGGGGGCGAGGGAAAAACTGTTTTTT
.	TRBV5-1	TRBJ2-1	.	CASSLETGAYNEQFF	TGCGCCAGCAGCTTGGAGACGGGAGCCTACAATGAGCAGTTCTTC
.	TRBV7-2	TRBJ2-7	TRBD2	CASSPSGIKTYEQYF	TGTGCCAGCAGTCCTAGCGGGATAAAAACCTACGAGCAGTACTTC
.	TRBV5-1	TRBJ1-5	TRBD1	CASSLRTGVQPQHF	TGCGCCAGCAGCTTGCGTACAGGGGTTCAGCCCCAGCATTTT
.	TRBV15	TRBJ2-1	TRBD2	CATSRITGTSNNEQFF	TGTGCCACCAGCAGAATAACCGGGACTAGCAACAATGAGCAGTTCTTC
.	TRBV4-2	TRBJ1-5	.	CASSQEVAGLYISTQHF	TGTGCCAGCAGCCAAGAGGTGGCGGGGCTATATATTTCTACCCAGCATTTT
.	TRBV7-7	TRBJ2-1	TRBD2	CASSPGTSGGKEQFF	TGTGCTAGCAGCCCCGGGACTAGCGGGGGTAAGGAGCAGTTCTTC
.	TRBV5-8	TRBJ1-4	.	CASSSYRGAEKLFF	TGTGCCAGCAGTTCCTACCGGGGGGCTGAAAAACTGTTTTTT
.	TRBV28	TRBJ1-5	.	CASRITGNQPQHF	TGTGCCAGCAGGATTACAGGCAATCAGCCCCAGCATTTT
.	TRBV30	TRBJ2-7	.	CAWSGLYEQYF	TGTGCCTGGAGTGGACTGTACGAGCAGTACTTC
.	TRBV15	TRBJ2-1	.	CATSRAQYNEQFF	TGTGCCACCAGCAGGGCCCAGTACAATGAGCAGTTCTTC
.	TRBV6-6	TRBJ1-5	TRBD1	CASRAGGYGNQPQHF	TGTGCCAGCCGGGCAGGGGGCTACGGCAATCAGCCCCAGCATTTT
.	TRBV6-6	TRBJ2-1	TRBD2	CASSLTRLAGIYNEQFF	TGTGCCAGCAGTCTAACCCGACTAGCGGGGATCTACAATGAGCAGTTCTTC
.	TRBV10-3	TRBJ1-6	.	CAISGTRQANSPLHF	TGTGCCATCAGTGGGACTCGACAGGCTAATTCACCCCTCCACTTT
.	TRBV12-1	TRBJ2-7	.	CASSFAISASGDYEQYF	TGTGCCAGCAGCTTTGCGATTTCGGCTAGCGGGGACTACGAGCAGTACTTC
.	TRBV19	TRBJ1-1	.	CASSTQTRNTEAFF	TGTGCCAGTAGTACGCAAACACGGAACACTGAAGCTTTCTTT
.	TRBV21-1	TRBJ1-4	.	CASGPVETGESEKLFF	TGTGCCAGCGGACCGGTTGAGACAGGGGAAAGTGAAAAACTGTTTTTT
.	TRBV5-1	TRBJ1-1	.	CASSVRSGGNTEAFF	TGCGCCAGCAGCGTGAGGTCGGGGGGGAACACTGAAGCTTTCTTT
.	TRBV6-4	TRBJ2-3	TRBD2	CASSEGEGADTQYF	TGTGCCAGCAGTGAGGGGGAGGGTGCAGATACGCAGTATTTT
.	TRBV9	TRBJ2-1	TRBD2	CASTNSPPSGRESSYNEQFF	TGTGCCAGCACCAATAGTCCACCCAGCGGGAGGGAGAGCTCCTACAATGAGCAGTTCTTC
.	TRBV15	TRBJ2-6	TRBD1	CATSRVGTGVDVLTF	TGTGCCACCAGCAGGGTAGGGACAGGGGTAGACGTCCTGACTTTC
few	TRBV6-5	TRBJ1-1	.	CASSWGVGTEAFF	TGTGCCAGCAGTTGGGGGGTAGGAACTGAAGCTTTCTTT
.	TRBV5-1	TRBJ2-2	TRBD2	CASSLTGGPGTGELFF	TGCGCCAGCAGCCTCACGGGGGGTCCAGGCACCGGGGAGCTGTTTTTT
few	TRBV29-1	TRBJ1-4	.	CSVEGSNEKLFF	TGCAGCGTTGAGGGGAGTAATGAAAAACTGTTTTTT
.	TRBV30	TRBJ1-5	.	CAWSASGGGQPQHF	TGTGCCTGGAGTGCAAGCGGGGGTGGTCAGCCCCAGCATTTT
.	TRBV6-1	TRBJ2-6	TRBD1	CASSDRRDRGGANVLTF	TGTGCCAGCAGTGACCGCCGGGACAGGGGTGGGGCCAACGTCCTGACTTTC
.	TRBV5-1	TRBJ2-5	TRBD1	CASSKGRGLGQETQYF	TGCGCCAGCAGCAAGGGCAGGGGGCTGGGCCAAGAGACCCAGTACTTC
few	TRBV4-2	TRBJ2-1	TRBD1	CASSPGQGDYNEQFF	TGTGCCAGCAGCCCCGGACAGGGGGATTACAATGAGCAGTTCTTC
.	TRBV28	TRBJ1-2	TRBD1	CASGDRGYGYTF	TGTGCCAGCGGCGACAGGGGCTATGGCTACACCTTC
.	TRBV15	TRBJ2-5	.	CATSRDMETQYF	TGTGCCACCAGCAGAGATATGGAGACCCAGTACTTC
once	TRBV18	TRBJ1-5	.	CASSHDGINQPQHF	TGTGCCAGCTCGCACGACGGGATCAATCAGCCCCAGCATTTT
.	TRBV19	TRBJ1-6	.	CASYSGINHSPLHF	TGTGCCAGCTATTCGGGAATCAATCATTCACCCCTCCACTTT
.	TRBV6-5	TRBJ2-3	.	CASSRDIDQRDTQYF	TGTGCCAGCTCCCGGGACATAGACCAGAGAGATACGCAGTATTTT
.	TRBV2	TRBJ2-7	TRBD2	CASSELAGYEQYF	TGTGCCAGCAGTGAACTAGCGGGATACGAGCAGTACTTC